Each of the 13 T cell receptor beta chains below was sequenced from the same sample in a study of shared clonotypes between healthy human individuals. The repertoire was sequenced with immunoSEQ multiplex PCR; TCRdb's copy has only in-frame clones and lacks some. The table has about 320,000 clones, roughly 84% seen once. The sample taken for sequencing was memory CD8+ T cells sorted from blood. Subset defined: CD45RO+ cells pooled with CCR7-negative TemRA cells. The origin of the receptors is a young man in good health.

This clone has more than one count but fewer than ten. The J gene is TRBJ1-4, the V gene TRBV29-1, with 8 bases identical to TRBD1. V shed 5 bases, J shed 8 bases, and the junction held 22 bases outside the gene matches. Germline CDR1 SQVTM, CDR2 ANQGSEA. The CDR3 spans 18 residues. CDR3 nucleotide sequence: TGCAGCGTTATCGCACAACGAAAGGACAGGGCTGTAGGGGAAAAACTGTTTTTT. It encodes CSVIAQRKDRAVGEKLFF.

The J gene is TRBJ1-1, the V gene TRBV7-9; 7 positions match TRBD1. V lost 5 bases to trimming and J lost 5 bases; unmatched junction nucleotides: 20. Per the germline V gene, CDR1 is SEHNR and CDR2 is FQNEAQ (reference sequence). The CDR3 has 18 amino acids. CDR3: CASSAQTGSSWAWTEAFF. The CDR3, as DNA: TGTGCCAGCAGCGCTCAGACAGGGTCATCCTGGGCGTGGACTGAAGCTTTCTTT.

The chain couples TRBV5-6 to TRBJ2-7; a possible D gene is TRBD2 (6 bases). In germline, CDR1 is SGHDT, CDR2 YYEEEE. Deletions cut 2 bases from V and 7 bases from J, with 13 bases between. CDR3 length: 13 amino acids. CDR3 region: CASSFGMGGEQYF. The CDR3 bases are TGTGCCAGCAGCTTCGGGATGGGAGGAGAGCAGTACTTC.

The CDR3 region is CAWDRGPETSGYNEQFF. CDR3 bases: TGTGCCTGGGACAGGGGGCCAGAGACTAGCGGATACAATGAGCAGTTCTTC. The chain has TRBV30 and TRBJ2-1, with TRBD1 as a possible D gene (10 bases). The CDR3 runs 17 residues. V was pared by 5 bases and J by 4 bases, with 24 bases between. Germline loops: CDR1 GTSNPN, CDR2 SVGIG (reference sequence).

In its sample, this clone was seen once. This probably arose from a read error, given a far larger clone one base away. The J gene is TRBJ1-1, the V gene TRBV7-2; 9 bases are a match to TRBD1. Per germline, CDR1 SGHTA and CDR2 FQGNSA. The CDR3 consists of 17 residues. Here the CDR3 reads CASGFLTGQGAGREAFF. As DNA, the CDR3 is TGTGCCAGCGGCTTTCTAACGGGACAGGGCGCAGGGAGAGAAGCTTTCTTT.

The J gene is TRBJ2-3, the V gene TRBV4-1; weak D call: TRBD2 (6 bases). The CDR3 extends over 15 amino acids. Trimming took off 4 bases at V and 6 bases at J, with 17 bases between the two ends. The germline V gene encodes CDR1 MGHRA and CDR2 YSYEKL. The CDR3 is CASSPRLVWLDTQYF. The CDR3 DNA reads TGCGCCAGCAGCCCTCGACTAGTCTGGTTGGATACGCAGTATTTT.

The rearrangement uses TRBV5-1 and TRBJ2-3, with no clear D. This CDR3 is built from 15 residues. Deletions cut 1 base from V and 4 bases from J, with 13 bases between. Germline values: CDR1 SGHRS, CDR2 YFSETQ. CDR3 sequence (DNA): TGCGCCAGCAGCTTGACTGAGCTAAGCCCAGATACGCAGTATTTT. It specifies CASSLTELSPDTQYF.

The chain has TRBV5-4 and TRBJ2-7; D might be TRBD2 (6 bases). Germline CDR1 SGHNT, CDR2 YYREEE (reference sequence). The V end was cut by 5 bases, the J end by 2 bases, with 11 bases between. The CDR3 contains 13 residues. The CDR3 DNA reads TGTGCCAGCAGTCGGGACTTCCCCTACGAGCAGTACTTC. Translation gives CASSRDFPYEQYF.

This clone was counted a single time. The genes are TRBV30 and TRBJ1-6, with D possibly matching TRBD1 (5 bases). The germline gives CDR1 GTSNPN, CDR2 SVGIG (reference sequence). V dropped 0 bases and J dropped 10 bases, with 22 bases sitting between them. There are 17 residues in the CDR3. The CDR3 region has the DNA TGTGCCTGGAGTGTAATATGGTCGGGCAGGGATCTGTCACCCCTCCACTTT. As protein: CAWSVIWSGRDLSPLHF.

The J gene is TRBJ1-2, the V gene TRBV29-1, with unresolved D. From germline, CDR1 is SQVTM and CDR2 ANQGSEA. Trimming stripped 0 bases from V and 2 bases from J, with 10 bases between. CDR3 length equals 14 residues. The CDR3 loop reads CSVEDWNRNYGYTF. Here the CDR3 DNA reads TGCAGCGTTGAAGATTGGAACAGAAACTATGGCTACACCTTC.

The genes are TRBV6-1 and TRBJ2-7; D not resolved. CDR1 is MNHNS and CDR2 is SASEGT in the germline V gene. The CDR3 extends over 10 amino acids. Here the CDR3 reads CVDPRSEQYF. For the CDR3, the DNA is TGTGTCGACCCGAGAAGCGAGCAGTACTTC.

This chain connects TRBV4-3 to TRBJ1-1; possible D gene TRBD1, 5 bases. Germline values: CDR1 LGHNA, CDR2 YSLEER. This CDR3 is built from 15 residues. Trimming removed 3 bases at V and 5 bases at J, with 16 bases between. The CDR3 DNA reads as TGCGCCAGCAGCCAGGAATGGGGAGAGGGGACTGAAGCTTTCTTT. This encodes CASSQEWGEGTEAFF.

The chain employs TRBV10-3 and TRBJ2-2; a possible D gene is TRBD1 (6 bases). Germline loops: CDR1 ENHRY, CDR2 SYGVKD. CDR3 length: 14 amino acids. The V end lost 1 base, the J end lost 5 bases, and 8 bases lay between the germline ends. The chain's CDR3 is CAISEWTETGELFF. In nucleotides, the CDR3 is TGTGCCATCAGTGAGTGGACAGAAACCGGGGAGCTGTTTTTT.